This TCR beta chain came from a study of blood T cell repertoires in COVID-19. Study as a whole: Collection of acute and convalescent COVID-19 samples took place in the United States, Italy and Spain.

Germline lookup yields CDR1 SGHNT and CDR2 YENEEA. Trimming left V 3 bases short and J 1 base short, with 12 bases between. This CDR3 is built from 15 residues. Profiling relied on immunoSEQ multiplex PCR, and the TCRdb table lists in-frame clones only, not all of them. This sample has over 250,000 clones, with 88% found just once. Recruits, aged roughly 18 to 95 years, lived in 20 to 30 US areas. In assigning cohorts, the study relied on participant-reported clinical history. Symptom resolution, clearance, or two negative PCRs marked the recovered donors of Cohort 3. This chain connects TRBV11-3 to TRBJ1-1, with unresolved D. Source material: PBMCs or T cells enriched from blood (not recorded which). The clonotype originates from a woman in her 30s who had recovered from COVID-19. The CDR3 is CASSLMAATNTEAFF. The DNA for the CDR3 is TGTGCCAGCAGCTTGATGGCAGCGACGAACACTGAAGCTTTCTTT.